Listed here are 27 T cell receptor beta chains from one sample, sequenced in a study of T cell repertoires in cytomegalovirus infection. From the reads, TCRdb called clonotypes with MiXCR, one entry per CDR3 protein. The sample consists of about 680,000 distinct CDR3 sequences, roughly 26% of them appearing once. The specimen was CD8+ T cells from PBMCs. Receptor source: a human donor in good health (CMV status not recorded). Some clones in this sample may be carry-over from other donors' samples.

This clonotype showed up just a few times. The chain is built from TRBV29-1 and TRBJ2-1; the D gene is possibly TRBD1 (6 bases). V was clipped by 2 bases and J by 8 bases, with 10 bases between them. This CDR3 comprises 12 residues. Germline CDR1 SQVTM, CDR2 ANQGSEA. The CDR3 sequence: CSVEQGTDEQFF. The DNA for the CDR3 is TGCAGCGTTGAACAGGGGACGGATGAGCAGTTCTTC.

A remark on this clonotype: A much larger clone differs by one base, so this may be a read error. V and J are TRBV7-2 and TRBJ2-3, with 8 nucleotides matching TRBD2. The germline V gene has CDR1 SGHTA and CDR2 FQGNSA. CDR3 length equals 18 residues. The CDR3 reads CASSLVGVAGTSGDTQNF. The CDR3 bases are TGTGCCAGCAGCTTAGTAGGGGTAGCGGGGACCTCCGGAGATACGCAGAATTTT.

This clonotype came up many times. This chain joins TRBV7-2 and TRBJ1-5; perhaps TRBD1 as D (6 bases). V dropped 4 bases and J dropped 2 bases, with 12 bases sitting between them. Germline assignment: CDR1 SGHTA and CDR2 FQGNSA. The CDR3 is made up of 15 amino acids. The CDR3 bases are TGTGCCAGCAGCTCCGCAGGGGCAGGCAATCAGCCCCAGCATTTT. It codes for CASSSAGAGNQPQHF.

This clonotype came up a few times. V usage is TRBV7-9 and J usage is TRBJ1-1; 7 nucleotides line up with TRBD1. V shed 3 bases and J 1 base; nucleotides not matched to a gene: 8. Germline CDR1 SEHNR, CDR2 FQNEAQ (reference sequence). The CDR3 covers 16 residues. CDR3 sequence: CASSFETGTANTEAFF. CDR3 DNA: TGTGCCAGCAGCTTCGAGACCGGGACAGCGAACACTGAAGCTTTCTTT.

The chain recombines TRBV4-1 with TRBJ1-2; 10 bases are shared with TRBD1. The germline CDR1 and CDR2 sequences are MGHRA and YSYEKL. After removal of 3 bases from V and 7 bases from J, the junction contained 11 bases not matched to a gene. This CDR3 has 16 amino acids. The CDR3 sequence is CASSQGPFGTGVGYTF. The CDR3 DNA reads TGCGCCAGCAGCCAGGGTCCTTTCGGGACAGGGGTTGGCTACACCTTC.

This clonotype was observed a few times. The V and J genes are TRBV5-1 and TRBJ2-1, with 11 bases that match TRBD2. Trimming took 0 bases from V and 7 from J; bases not matched to a gene: 9. Germline V lookup: CDR1 SGHRS, CDR2 YFSETQ. The CDR3 spans 17 residues. The chain's CDR3 is CASSLETIAGGRNEQFF. CDR3 DNA sequence: TGCGCCAGCAGCTTGGAGACCATAGCGGGGGGGCGGAATGAGCAGTTCTTC. Full variable domain (remainder filled in from reference TRBV5-1 and TRBJ2-1): KAGVTQTPRYLIKTRGQQVTLSCSPISGHRSVSWYQQTPGQGLQFLFEYFSETQRNKGNFPGRFSGRQFSNSRSEMNVSTLELGDSALYLCASSLETIAGGRNEQFFGPGTRLTVL.

This clonotype occurred many times. This sequence joins TRBV7-6 and TRBJ1-5, with D hard to call. Between the trimmed V and J ends, which lost 1 base and 6 bases, there was a span of 16 bases. The CDR3 is made up of 16 amino acids. Germline V gene lookup returns CDR1 SGHVS and CDR2 FNYEAQ. The CDR3 protein is CASSLGWSPGGQPQHF. DNA of the CDR3: TGTGCCAGCAGCTTAGGGTGGTCACCAGGAGGTCAGCCCCAGCATTTT.

The chain employs TRBV7-6 and TRBJ2-7, with a weak D call TRBD1 (6 bases). V was shortened by 1 base and J by 3 bases, with 10 bases between the two germline ends. In germline, CDR1 is SGHVS, CDR2 FNYEAQ. The CDR3 consists of 14 residues. CDR3 in amino acids: CASSLGQAFYEQYF. Written as DNA, the CDR3 is TGTGCCAGCAGCTTAGGACAGGCGTTCTACGAGCAGTACTTC.

This clonotype was detected a few times. The rearrangement links TRBV29-1 to TRBJ2-7, with TRBD1 matching over 12 bases. The germline gives CDR1 SQVTM, CDR2 ANQGSEA. This CDR3 region has 13 residues. With 4 bases clipped from V and 6 bases from J, the junction kept 4 bases outside the gene matches. This CDR3 is CSVGGQGAAEQYV. In DNA, the CDR3 is TGCAGCGTTGGGGGACAGGGGGCGGCCGAGCAGTACGTC.

This clonotype was counted only a few times. The chain links TRBV5-5 to TRBJ1-1; D unresolved. Trimming left V 7 bases short and J 0 bases short, with 16 bases between. The CDR3 runs to 15 residues. CDR1 and CDR2 (germline): SGHKS, YYEKEE (reference sequence). Written as DNA, the CDR3 is TGTGCCAGCCATTTCCTTGACACCATGAACACTGAAGCTTTCTTT. Residues: CASHFLDTMNTEAFF.

The rearrangement links TRBV2 to TRBJ2-2, with a weak D call TRBD1 (6 bases). V lost 3 bases, J lost 4 bases, and 24 bases lay in between. From germline, CDR1 is SNHLY and CDR2 FYNNEI. The CDR3 totals 19 residues. The CDR3 DNA reads as TGTGCCAGCAGTGATTCTGGGGTGACCAATACAGGGATCACCGGGGAGCTGTTTTTT. Its translation: CASSDSGVTNTGITGELFF.

This clonotype was observed a few times. The chain links TRBV12-3 or TRBV12-4 to TRBJ2-7; TRBD1 aligns across 8 bases. The CDR3 spans 11 residues. V trimming: 6 bases; J trimming: 12 bases; junction bases outside the gene matches: 7. The CDR3 is CASRGTGLAYF. CDR3 nucleotides: TGTGCCAGCAGGGGGACAGGACTGGCGTACTTC.

Concerning this clonotype itself: A junction end diverges from the germline sequence, so it may reflect a read error. The chain employs TRBV10-3 and TRBJ1-6; weak D call: TRBD1 (6 bases). The CDR3 runs to 16 residues. From germline, CDR1 is ENHRY and CDR2 SYGVKD. The DNA for the CDR3 is TGTGCCATCAGTGAGGGCATCCAGGGGATGAATTCATCCCTCCACTTT. Its translation is CAISEGIQGMNSSLHF.

This clonotype has just a few counts. V is TRBV19 and J is TRBJ2-5, with a tentative D call TRBD2 (6 bases). Germline V gene sequence: CDR1 LNHDA, CDR2 SQIVND (reference sequence). Between the trimmed V and J ends, which lost 7 bases and 2 bases, there was a span of 17 bases. This CDR3 is 15 amino acids long. The CDR3 here is CASNPGGTPQETQYF. CDR3 DNA: TGTGCCAGTAACCCCGGAGGGACGCCGCAAGAGACCCAGTACTTC.

This clonotype turned up a few times. The chain couples TRBV11-3 to TRBJ2-3, with no clear D. The CDR3 totals 15 residues. V was cut by 2 bases and J by 2 bases, with 11 bases left in between. CDR1 and CDR2 (germline): SGHNT, YENEEA. The CDR3 sequence: CASSLTDSSTDTQYF. The CDR3 region has the DNA TGTGCCAGCAGCTTAACCGACTCTTCCACAGATACGCAGTATTTT. Full variable domain (rest looked up from reference TRBV11-3 and TRBJ2-3): EAGVVQSPRYKIIEKKQPVAFWCNPISGHNTLYWYLQNLGQGPELLIRYENEEAVDDSQLPKDRFSAERLKGVDSTLKIQPAELGDSAVYLCASSLTDSSTDTQYFGPGTRLTVL.

Details on this clonotype: A much larger clone sits a single nucleotide away, making a read error possible. V and J are TRBV7-9 and TRBJ1-5, with D unresolved. The CDR3 has 12 residues. Germline lookup yields CDR1 SEHNR and CDR2 FQNEAQ (reference sequence). CDR3 nucleotide sequence: TGTGTCAGCAGCTCTAGTGGACAGCCCCAGCATTTT. This gives the protein CVSSSSGQPQHF.

Ten or more counts support this clonotype. This chain uses TRBV12-3 or TRBV12-4 with TRBJ2-3; 7 nucleotides agree with TRBD2. The junction had 11 bases not matched to a gene; V was cut back by 6 bases and J by 2 bases. The CDR3 consists of 16 residues. The CDR3 spells CASSFSSLAVTDTQYF. The CDR3 bases are TGTGCCAGCAGCTTTAGTAGTCTAGCGGTCACAGATACGCAGTATTTT.

The V and J genes are TRBV6-2 or TRBV6-3 and TRBJ1-6, with D uncertain. This CDR3 has 11 amino acids. Germline V CDR1 and CDR2: MNHEY, SVGEGT. Trimming shortened V by 8 bases and J by 10 bases, and 9 bases separated the two germline ends. CDR3: CASGLGSPLHF. DNA of the CDR3: TGTGCCAGCGGACTGGGGTCACCCCTCCACTTT.

This clonotype showed up many times. V gene TRBV7-2 combines with J gene TRBJ2-7; unclear D gene. Trimming removed 3 bases from V and 2 bases from J, with 8 bases in between. CDR3 length: 13 residues. CDR1 SGHTA and CDR2 FQGNSA come from the germline V gene. The CDR3 nucleotides are TGTGCCAGCAGCTTCCACGGTACCTACGAGCAGTACGTC. Its translation is CASSFHGTYEQYV.

The CDR3 here is CAISSGQGKDIGELFF. CDR3 sequence (DNA): TGTGCCATCAGTTCGGGACAGGGGAAAGATATCGGGGAGCTGTTTTTT. The J gene is TRBJ2-2, the V gene TRBV10-3; 10 positions agree with TRBD1. This CDR3 spans 16 amino acids. Trimming took 5 bases from V and 7 from J; bases not matched to a gene: 10. In germline, CDR1 is ENHRY, CDR2 SYGVKD.

This clonotype was seen only a few times. The rearrangement uses TRBV29-1 and TRBJ1-2; the D is unclear. The CDR3 consists of 12 residues. In germline, CDR1 is SQVTM, CDR2 ANQGSEA. The germline V and J ends were trimmed by 0 bases and 6 bases, with 8 bases remaining between them. CDR3 DNA sequence: TGCAGCGTTGAAGAGGGGTATGATGGCTACACCTTC. Protein sequence: CSVEEGYDGYTF.

This clonotype was counted a few times. This chain connects TRBV6-2 or TRBV6-3 to TRBJ1-6; 8 bases line up with TRBD1. J was trimmed by 10 bases and V by 6 bases; bases with no gene match: 11. This CDR3 has 15 amino acids. Germline-derived CDR1 and CDR2 are MNHEY and SVGEGT. CDR3 nucleotide sequence: TGTGCCAGCAGCCCAACTGCAGGGGGCGGATCACCCCTCCACTTT. Encoded protein: CASSPTAGGGSPLHF.

V is TRBV2 and J is TRBJ2-7; the match to TRBD1 covers 11 bases. CDR1 is SNHLY and CDR2 is FYNNEI in the germline V gene. The CDR3 is 13 residues long. Germline trimming cut 7 bases from V and 3 bases from J; bases unmatched to any gene: 2. For the CDR3, the DNA is TGTGCCAGCAAGGGACAGGGGGACTACGAGCAGTACGTC. Its protein is CASKGQGDYEQYV.

Concerning this clonotype itself: One end of the junction varies from germline; a read error may be responsible. The J gene is TRBJ2-5, the V gene TRBV7-9; D not certain. The CDR3 consists of 13 residues. Per the germline V gene, CDR1 is SEHNR and CDR2 is FQNEAQ (reference sequence). The CDR3, as DNA: TGTGCCAGCAGCTCCCACGCCGAAGATACCCAGTACTTC. It translates to CASSSHAEDTQYF.

This clonotype was counted at least ten times. The rearrangement joins TRBV7-9 to TRBJ2-7, with 7 bases aligning to TRBD2. Looked up from germline, CDR1 is SEHNR and CDR2 is FQNEAQ (reference sequence). This CDR3 is 14 amino acids long. The V and J ends lost 7 bases and 5 bases, in that order; junction bases with no gene match: 11. CDR3 nucleotide sequence: TGTGCCAGCAACCTCGGACGGGAGGAGGACGAGCAGTACGTC. It yields the protein CASNLGREEDEQYV.

The J gene is TRBJ2-3, the V gene TRBV20-1; 8 bases match TRBD2. The length of the CDR3 is 16 residues. Trimming took 5 bases from V and 2 from J; bases not matched to a gene: 12. Germline CDR1 is DFQATT and CDR2 is SNEGSKA (reference sequence). CDR3 amino acids: CSALKRGHKLTDTQYF. As DNA, the CDR3 is TGCAGTGCTCTTAAGCGGGGGCACAAACTCACAGATACGCAGTATTTT.

Only a few counts were recorded for this clonotype. V and J are TRBV18 and TRBJ2-1, with TRBD2 matching over 10 bases. The V gene's germline CDR1 is KGHSH and CDR2 LQKENI. Unmatched junction bases numbered 11, after V lost 6 bases and J lost 9 bases. CDR3 length: 15 residues. The chain's CDR3 is CASSLSGGALGEQFF. The CDR3 DNA follows: TGTGCCAGCTCCCTGAGCGGGGGGGCCTTGGGTGAGCAGTTCTTC.